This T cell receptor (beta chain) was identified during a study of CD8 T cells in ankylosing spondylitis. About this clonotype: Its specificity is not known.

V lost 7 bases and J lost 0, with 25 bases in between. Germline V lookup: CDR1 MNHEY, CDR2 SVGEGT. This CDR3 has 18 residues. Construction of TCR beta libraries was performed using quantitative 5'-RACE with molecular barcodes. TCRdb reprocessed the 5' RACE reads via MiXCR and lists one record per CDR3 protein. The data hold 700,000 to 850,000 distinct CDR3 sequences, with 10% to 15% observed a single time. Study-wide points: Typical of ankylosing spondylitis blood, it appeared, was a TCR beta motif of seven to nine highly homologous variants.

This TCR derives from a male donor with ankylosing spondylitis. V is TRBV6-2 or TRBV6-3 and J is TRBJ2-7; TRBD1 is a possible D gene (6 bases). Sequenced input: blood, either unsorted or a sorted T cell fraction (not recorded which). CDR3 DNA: TGTGCCAGCACCCAACGCCCTGGGGACAAGGAGAACTCCTACGAGCAGTACTTC. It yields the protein CASTQRPGDKENSYEQYF.